This TCR beta chain was retrieved from a study of siplizumab effects on memory and regulatory T cells. Findings of the study overall: A mean of around 65% of mappable alloreactive CD4+ clones were Treg-derived with siplizumab, compared with about 30% in controls. The authors could not assign a naive or memory phenotype to roughly 80-97% of proliferating CD4+ or CD8+ clones. The diversity of naive T cells seemed greater than that of memory cells, and their alloresponse contribution seemed major. Siplizumab brought about a significant reduction in alloreactive sequences traceable to unstimulated CD4+ memory cells.

The CDR3 length is 11 residues. V shed 4 bases and J shed 2 bases, with 2 bases lying between them. Germline V CDR1 and CDR2: MDHEN, SYDVKM. As concerns this clone: The antigen is not known.

The method was immunoSEQ multiplex PCR; TCRdb's version includes in-frame clones alone and lacks a portion of them. The sample records around 78,000 clones, about 90% being singletons. The material sequenced was CD8+ T cells sorted from blood. This clonotype originated in a human donor in good health. The gene calls are TRBV28 and TRBJ2-5, with D hard to call. The CDR3 coding sequence is TGTGCCAGCAGTTGGCAAGAGACCCAGTACTTC. It codes for CASSWQETQYF.